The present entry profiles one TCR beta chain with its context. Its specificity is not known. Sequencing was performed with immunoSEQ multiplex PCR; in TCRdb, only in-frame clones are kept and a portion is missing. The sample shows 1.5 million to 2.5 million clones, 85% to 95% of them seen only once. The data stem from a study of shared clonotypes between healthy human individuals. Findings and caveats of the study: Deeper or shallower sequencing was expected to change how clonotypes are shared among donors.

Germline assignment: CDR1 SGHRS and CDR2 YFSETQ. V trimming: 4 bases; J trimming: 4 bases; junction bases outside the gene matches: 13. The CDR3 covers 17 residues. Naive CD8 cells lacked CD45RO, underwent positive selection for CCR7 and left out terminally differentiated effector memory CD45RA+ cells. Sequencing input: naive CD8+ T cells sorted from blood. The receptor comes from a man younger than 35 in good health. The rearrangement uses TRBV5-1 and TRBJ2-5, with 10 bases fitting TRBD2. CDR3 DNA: TGCGCCAGCAGCCGAGACCTCATTCTAGCGGGGGTAGAGACCCAGTACTTC. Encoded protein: CASSRDLILAGVETQYF. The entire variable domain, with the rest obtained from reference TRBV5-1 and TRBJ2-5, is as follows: KAGVTQTPRYLIKTRGQQVTLSCSPISGHRSVSWYQQTPGQGLQFLFEYFSETQRNKGNFPGRFSGRQFSNSRSEMNVSTLELGDSALYLCASSRDLILAGVETQYFGPGTRLLVL.